This T cell receptor (beta chain) originates from a study of blood T cell repertoires in COVID-19. About the research overall: Specimens from acute and convalescent COVID-19 originated in the United States, Italy and Spain. From T cells, B-cell-depleted T cells, or PBMCs came the material, which was cDNA or gDNA.

Germline-derived CDR1 and CDR2 are LNHDA and SQIVND (reference sequence). V was cut by 4 bases and J by 2 bases, with 12 bases left in between. The length of the CDR3 is 15 residues. Authors' processing steps: Reference gene primer amplification gave nucleated cell count estimates. The repertoire was sequenced with immunoSEQ multiplex PCR; TCRdb's copy has only in-frame clones and lacks some. The DNA gave D and trimming, while V, J and clone size come from that table. Of 9,500 to 15,000 clones listed, around 82% are singletons. Only a few counts were recorded for this clone. Sequencing was done on a sample of peripheral blood. The chain combines TRBV19 with TRBJ1-5, with a tentative D call TRBD1 (6 bases). This TCR was sampled from a human donor in a cohort sampled during active COVID-19. The CDR3 loop is CASSTGQSGNQPQHF. Here the CDR3 DNA reads TGTGCCAGTAGTACCGGACAGTCTGGCAATCAGCCCCAGCATTTT.